Included here is one T cell receptor beta chain sequence, with context. Sequence at one end of the junction differs from germline and may be a read error. TCRdb re-called the multiplex PCR reads with MiXCR, one entry per CDR3 protein. The data hold 85,000 to 120,000 distinct CDR3 sequences, with around 30% observed a single time. These data originate in a study of breast tumors, draining lymph nodes, adjacent tissues. Samples came from axillary lymph nodes draining the breast cancer. The CDR3 has 11 residues. CDR1 is SGHDN, CDR2 FVKESK, per germline. The sequence was obtained from a female donor with breast cancer. Some clones in this sample may be carry-over from other donors' samples. The sample comprised axillary lymph node tissue. V is TRBV14 and J is TRBJ2-3; the match to TRBD2 covers 7 bases. The CDR3 reads CAGSRGTIQYF. The CDR3 DNA sequence: TGTGCCGGCAGCCGAGGGACTATTCAGTATTTT.